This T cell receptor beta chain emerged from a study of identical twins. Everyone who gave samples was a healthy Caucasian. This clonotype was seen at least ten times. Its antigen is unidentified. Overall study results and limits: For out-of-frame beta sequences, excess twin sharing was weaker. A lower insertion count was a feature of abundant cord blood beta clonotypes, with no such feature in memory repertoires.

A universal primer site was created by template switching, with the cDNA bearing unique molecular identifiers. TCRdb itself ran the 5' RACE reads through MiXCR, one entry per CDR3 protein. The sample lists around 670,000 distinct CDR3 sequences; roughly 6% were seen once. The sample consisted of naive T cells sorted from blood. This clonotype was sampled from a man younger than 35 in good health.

CDR3 in DNA: TGTGCCAGCAGCAAGGGGACAGGGGGCACTGAAGCTTTCTTT. This encodes CASSKGTGGTEAFF. The rearrangement joins TRBV7-9 to TRBJ1-1; 11 nucleotides align to TRBD1. V was clipped by 5 bases and J by 4 bases; unmatched bases: 3. Germline-derived CDR1 and CDR2 are SEHNR and FQNEAQ (reference sequence). This CDR3 is 14 amino acids long.